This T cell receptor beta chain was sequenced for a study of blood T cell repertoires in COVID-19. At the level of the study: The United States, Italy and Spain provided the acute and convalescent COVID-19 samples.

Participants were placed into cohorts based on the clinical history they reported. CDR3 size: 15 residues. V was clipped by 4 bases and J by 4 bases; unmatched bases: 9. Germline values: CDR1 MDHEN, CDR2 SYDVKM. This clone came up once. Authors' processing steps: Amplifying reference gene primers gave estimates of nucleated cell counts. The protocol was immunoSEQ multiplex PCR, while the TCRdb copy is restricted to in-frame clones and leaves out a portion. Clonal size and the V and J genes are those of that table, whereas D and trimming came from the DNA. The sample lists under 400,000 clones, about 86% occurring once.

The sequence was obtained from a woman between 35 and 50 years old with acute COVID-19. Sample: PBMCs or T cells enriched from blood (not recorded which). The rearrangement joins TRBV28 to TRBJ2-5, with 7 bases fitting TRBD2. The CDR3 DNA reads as TGTGCCAGCAGTTCACCAGCGATAGCGGGAGAGACCCAGTACTTC. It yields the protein CASSSPAIAGETQYF.